This TCR beta chain was identified in a study of CD8 T cells in ankylosing spondylitis. Study observations and caveats: Ankylosing spondylitis blood appeared to be characterized by a TCR beta motif of several highly homologous variants. Disease-linked clones were reportedly significantly enriched in matched ankylosing spondylitis synovial fluid.

This clonotype showed up just a few times. Antigen specificity is unknown. Preparation of TCR beta libraries was done by quantitative 5'-RACE with molecular barcodes. MiXCR, applied by TCRdb to the 5' RACE reads, yields one record per CDR3 protein. The sample carries around 150,000 distinct CDR3 sequences, around 20% recorded once. The material sequenced was blood, either unsorted or a sorted T cell fraction (not recorded which). This receptor was obtained from a male donor with ankylosing spondylitis or in good health (not recorded which).

For the CDR3, the DNA is TGTGCCAGCAGTGACGACTGGGCAGGGCGGCGGGGCTACACCTTC. This gives the protein CASSDDWAGRRGYTF. The rearrangement links TRBV6-1 to TRBJ1-2; possibly TRBD1 for D (5 bases). The CDR3 has 15 amino acids. Trimming removed 3 bases from V and 8 bases from J, with 19 bases in between. The germline CDR1 and CDR2 sequences are MNHNS and SASEGT.